This entry lists 27 T cell receptor beta chains sequenced from one sample in a study of T cell responses to AZD1222 COVID-19 vaccine. Using immunoSEQ multiplex PCR, the repertoire was profiled, and TCRdb retains in-frame clones only, with some absent. This sample carries 140,000 or so clones, 90% to 95% of them seen once, and the ten largest clones take 10% to 15%. The sample consisted of peripheral blood, taken after recovery from COVID-19. These receptors were obtained from an adult who had recovered from COVID-19.

In DNA form, the CDR3 reads TGTGCCAGCAGCACCGGGACGAGCTCCTACAATGAGCAGTTCTTC. As protein: CASSTGTSSYNEQFF. The gene calls are TRBV5-6 and TRBJ2-1, with D perhaps TRBD1 or TRBD2 (5 bases each). Germline CDR1 SGHDT, CDR2 YYEEEE. CDR3 length: 15 amino acids. The V end lost 4 bases, the J end lost 0 bases, and 11 bases lay between the germline ends.

The gene calls are TRBV28 and TRBJ2-7; D call uncertain. The CDR3 consists of 14 residues. V was clipped by 10 bases and J by 2 bases, with 18 bases between them. Germline values: CDR1 MDHEN, CDR2 SYDVKM. The CDR3 reads CANPDGKAAYEQYF. As DNA, the CDR3 is TGTGCCAACCCAGACGGCAAGGCCGCCTACGAGCAGTACTTC.

The chain has TRBV6-6 and TRBJ2-7; D uncertain. Germline V CDR1 and CDR2: MNHNY, SVGAGI (reference sequence). V gave up 5 bases and J gave up 6 bases, with 23 bases separating them. The CDR3 runs to 16 residues. The CDR3 sequence is CASSKPPPDRPREQYF. CDR3 bases: TGTGCCAGCAGTAAGCCCCCGCCAGACCGTCCCCGCGAGCAGTACTTC.

The chain employs TRBV11-2 and TRBJ2-1; D is unresolved. CDR1 SGHAT and CDR2 FQNNGV come from the germline V gene. This CDR3 is built from 11 residues. Trimming took off 3 bases at V and 9 bases at J, with 6 bases between the two ends. Written as DNA, the CDR3 is TGTGCCAGCAGCTTCAGCGTTGAGCAGTTCTTC. It encodes CASSFSVEQFF.

The genes are TRBV29-1 and TRBJ2-4, with 9 bases fitting TRBD1. Germline-derived CDR1 and CDR2 are SQVTM and ANQGSEA. This CDR3 region has 12 residues. CDR3 sequence: CVGQGTTNIQYF. CDR3 nucleotides: TGCGTTGGACAGGGGACGACGAACATTCAGTACTTC.

The V gene is TRBV4-1, the J gene TRBJ1-4; 7 nucleotides line up with TRBD1. This CDR3 has 17 residues. The ends lost 4 bases at V and 3 bases at J; junction bases unmatched: 11. Germline-derived CDR1 and CDR2 are MGHRA and YSYEKL. CDR3 sequence (DNA): TGCGCCAGCAGCCCAGAACGCAGACAGGGAGCTAATGAAAAACTGTTTTTT. This sequence encodes CASSPERRQGANEKLFF.

The CDR3 region is CASKGTATLSSAFGDDYTF. The CDR3 coding sequence is TGTGCCAGCAAGGGCACAGCGACTTTATCCTCTGCTTTCGGGGATGACTACACCTTC. The V call is TRBV2, the J call TRBJ1-2; D not resolved. Looked up from germline, CDR1 is SNHLY and CDR2 is FYNNEI. V lost 7 bases, J lost 10 bases, and 37 bases lay in between. The CDR3 runs 19 residues. Using reference TRBV2 and TRBJ1-2 for the parts outside the CDR3, the full variable domain is EPEVTQTPSHQVTQMGQEVILRCVPISNHLYFYWYRQILGQKVEFLVSFYNNEISEKSEIFDDQFSVERPDGSNFTLKIRSTKLEDSAMYFCASKGTATLSSAFGDDYTFGSGTRLTVV.

This clone was picked up a small number of times. The chain employs TRBV18 and TRBJ2-6, with D possibly TRBD1 on 6 matching bases. CDR3 length: 17 amino acids. Germline values: CDR1 KGHSH, CDR2 LQKENI. Deletions cut 3 bases from V and 0 bases from J, with 12 bases between. CDR3 loop: CASSPRQVFSGANVLTF. CDR3 coding DNA: TGTGCCAGCTCACCCCGACAGGTCTTCTCTGGGGCCAACGTCCTGACTTTC.

The chain links TRBV11-1 to TRBJ2-3, with D tentatively TRBD1 (6 bases). Germline V gene sequence: CDR1 SGHAT, CDR2 FQDESV (reference sequence). V was pared by 6 bases and J by 10 bases, with 20 bases between. CDR3 length: 14 residues. The CDR3 DNA sequence: TGTGCCAGCAGTCACAGGGAGTTAGTTGGGCCGCAGTATTTT. Its translation is CASSHRELVGPQYF.

This clone turned up a few times. V usage is TRBV19 and J usage is TRBJ1-1; 11 bases map to TRBD1. V shed 4 bases, J shed 8 bases, and the junction held 3 bases outside the gene matches. Germline-derived CDR1 and CDR2 are LNHDA and SQIVND (reference sequence). This CDR3 is 13 amino acids long. DNA for the CDR3: TGTGCCAGTAGTACCGGGACAGGGGGAGAAGCTTTCTTT. It encodes CASSTGTGGEAFF.

This rearrangement joins TRBV20-1 to TRBJ2-1; D is unclear. The V and J ends lost 6 bases and 5 bases respectively, with 8 bases between them. The CDR3 is 11 residues long. CDR1 is DFQATT, CDR2 SNEGSKA, per germline (reference sequence). This CDR3 is CSATPDNEQFF. The CDR3 bases are TGCAGTGCCACCCCAGACAATGAGCAGTTCTTC.

The chain is built from TRBV19 and TRBJ1-2, with a tentative D call TRBD1 (6 bases). The CDR3 contains 17 residues. Looked up from germline, CDR1 is LNHDA and CDR2 is SQIVND (reference sequence). Trimming removed 7 bases at V and 0 bases at J, with 21 bases between. The CDR3 region has the DNA TGTGCCAGTATGACTTCCGGGACACCCTACTCTAACTATGGCTACACCTTC. It is translated as CASMTSGTPYSNYGYTF.

V and J are TRBV28 and TRBJ1-5; TRBD1 agrees at 7 bases. Trimming cost V 8 bases and J 4 bases; bases outside gene matches: 11. Germline V gene sequence: CDR1 MDHEN, CDR2 SYDVKM. CDR3 length equals 15 residues. CDR3 protein: CASGDRVNRNQPQHF. The CDR3 coding sequence is TGTGCCAGCGGCGACAGGGTAAATAGAAATCAGCCCCAGCATTTT.

The genes are TRBV28 and TRBJ2-7, with TRBD2 matching 7 bases. This CDR3 has 18 residues. The V gene's germline CDR1 is MDHEN and CDR2 SYDVKM. J was trimmed by 4 bases and V by 3 bases; bases with no gene match: 18. Here the CDR3 DNA reads TGTGCCAGCAGTTTTGAGGCTTCGGGTAGCGGGTTTCGGTACGAGCAGTACTTC. Amino acid sequence: CASSFEASGSGFRYEQYF.

This clone was counted once. The CDR3 here is CASSAALGGYTF. The DNA for the CDR3 is TGTGCCAGCAGTGCAGCTTTGGGTGGCTACACCTTC. This rearrangement joins TRBV2 to TRBJ1-2, with D unresolved. This CDR3 is 12 amino acids long. V was clipped by 4 bases and J by 7 bases, with 10 bases between them. The germline V gene encodes CDR1 SNHLY and CDR2 FYNNEI.

The gene calls are TRBV6-5 and TRBJ1-2, with no clear D. Trimming stripped 6 bases from V and 0 bases from J, with 2 bases between. Germline V gene sequence: CDR1 MNHEY, CDR2 SVGAGI. This CDR3 is built from 11 residues. CDR3 nucleotide sequence: TGTGCCAGCAGCTCTAACTATGGCTACACCTTC. The encoded protein is CASSSNYGYTF.

This clone has just one count. The chain joins TRBV27 to TRBJ1-4, with 9 bases that match TRBD1. Germline lookup yields CDR1 MNHEY and CDR2 SMNVEV (reference sequence). V shed 3 bases, J shed 6 bases, and the junction held 2 bases outside the gene matches. This CDR3 spans 14 amino acids. CDR3 nucleotide sequence: TGTGCCAGCAGTTTCGGGACAGGGTATGAAAAACTGTTTTTT. Amino acids: CASSFGTGYEKLFF.

The V and J genes are TRBV11-2 and TRBJ2-7; D might be TRBD1 (6 bases). Germline CDR1 SGHAT, CDR2 FQNNGV. This CDR3 has 14 amino acids. V lost 5 bases to trimming and J lost 0 bases, with 11 bases between them. The CDR3 sequence is CASSPRGSSYEQYF. As DNA, the CDR3 is TGTGCCAGCAGCCCGAGGGGGAGCTCCTACGAGCAGTACTTC.

This clone came up once. The chain has TRBV11-2 and TRBJ2-1; 7 nucleotides match TRBD1. In germline, CDR1 is SGHAT, CDR2 FQNNGV. V was clipped by 5 bases and J by 4 bases; unmatched bases: 11. The CDR3 is made up of 16 amino acids. CDR3 sequence reads: CASSPFGTDLYNEQFF. The CDR3 bases are TGTGCCAGCAGCCCCTTCGGGACAGATCTTTACAATGAGCAGTTCTTC.

This clone was seen just once. The V and J genes are TRBV11-2 and TRBJ2-2; possibly TRBD1 or TRBD2 for D (5 bases each). The V end was cut by 7 bases, the J end by 6 bases, with 18 bases between. Per the germline V gene, CDR1 is SGHAT and CDR2 is FQNNGV. CDR3 length: 15 amino acids. The CDR3 is CASTYRDPLPGELFF. CDR3 DNA: TGTGCCAGCACCTACCGGGACCCCTTGCCCGGGGAGCTGTTTTTT.

The J gene is TRBJ2-3, the V gene TRBV7-9; D is tentatively TRBD1 or TRBD2 (5 bases each). Germline V gene lookup returns CDR1 SEHNR and CDR2 FQNEAQ (reference sequence). The CDR3 runs to 13 residues. V was trimmed by 8 bases and J by 3 bases, leaving 12 bases between them. CDR3 in DNA: TGTGCCAGCGAGGGGAGTAGGACAGATACGCAGTATTTT. This encodes CASEGSRTDTQYF.

The rearrangement links TRBV29-1 to TRBJ2-1; 12 bases agree with TRBD2. Germline V gene sequence: CDR1 SQVTM, CDR2 ANQGSEA. With V trimmed by 6 bases and J by 0 bases, 9 bases remained unmatched. The CDR3 is 17 amino acids. This CDR3 reads CSVMTSGSLSSYNEQFF. The CDR3 region has the DNA TGCAGCGTCATGACTAGCGGGAGTCTTAGCTCCTACAATGAGCAGTTCTTC.

The chain recombines TRBV19 with TRBJ2-1, with 9 positions matching TRBD1. CDR3 size: 16 residues. Germline trimming cut 6 bases from V and 7 bases from J; bases unmatched to any gene: 13. Germline CDR1 reads LNHDA; CDR2 reads SQIVND (reference sequence). The CDR3 loop is CASSGTTGGLLNEQFF. CDR3 sequence (DNA): TGTGCCAGTAGCGGCACAACAGGGGGCTTGTTGAATGAGCAGTTCTTC. The entire variable domain, with the rest obtained from reference TRBV19 and TRBJ2-1, is as follows: DGGITQSPKYLFRKEGQNVTLSCEQNLNHDAMYWYRQDPGQGLRLIYYSQIVNDFQKGDIAEGYSVSREKKESFPLTVTSAQKNPTAFYLCASSGTTGGLLNEQFFGPGTRLTVL.

The V and J genes are TRBV4-1 and TRBJ2-1; 9 nucleotides align to TRBD1. Germline-derived CDR1 and CDR2 are MGHRA and YSYEKL. The ends lost 1 base at V and 3 bases at J; junction bases unmatched: 1. The CDR3 totals 15 residues. This CDR3 reads CASSQGQGGYNEQFF. CDR3 nucleotide sequence: TGCGCCAGCAGCCAAGGACAGGGGGGCTACAATGAGCAGTTCTTC.

The rearrangement joins TRBV7-3 to TRBJ1-2; 8 nucleotides line up with TRBD1. Trimming at V came to 5 bases and at J to 1 base, leaving 6 bases not matched to a gene. CDR1 and CDR2 from the germline V gene are SGHTA and FQGTGA. This CDR3 is 15 amino acids long. The CDR3 DNA is TGTGCCAGCAGCCCTAGACAGGGGAGTAACTATGGCTACACCTTC. This encodes CASSPRQGSNYGYTF.

The genes are TRBV27 and TRBJ1-6, with D uncertain. Between the trimmed V and J ends, which lost 2 bases and 7 bases, there was a span of 12 bases. In germline, CDR1 is MNHEY, CDR2 SMNVEV (reference sequence). This CDR3 has 15 amino acids. DNA for the CDR3: TGTGCCAGCAGTTTAGGTAGGGAATCGAATTCACCCCTCCACTTT. Protein sequence: CASSLGRESNSPLHF.

The V gene is TRBV24-1, the J gene TRBJ2-3, with 8 nucleotides matching TRBD2. Germline CDR1 and CDR2: KGHDR and SFDVKD. The CDR3 loop spans 16 amino acids. With 6 bases clipped from V and 6 bases from J, the junction kept 13 bases outside the gene matches. As DNA, the CDR3 is TGTGCCACCAGTTCCTGGGCCGGGGGACTAGGGGATACGCAGTATTTT. Its translation is CATSSWAGGLGDTQYF.